This entry lists 22 T cell receptor beta chains sequenced from one sample in a study of T-cell reconstitution after alpha-beta-depleted transplantation in children. Preparing the TCRbeta library involved the use of unique molecular identifiers. Via MiXCR, TCRdb re-called the PCR reads, giving one row per CDR3 protein. The data contain approximately 490,000 distinct CDR3 sequences, around 12% of them singletons. This sample comprised PBMCs from the stem cell graft donor, obtained from the stem cell graft. The receptor set was obtained from a human donor who donated a stem cell graft to a child with combined immunodeficiency.

J is TRBJ2-5 and V is TRBV7-2; 8 nucleotides match TRBD1. The CDR3 length is 14 residues. Germline V CDR1 and CDR2: SGHTA, FQGNSA. V lost 7 bases and J lost 5; bases outside the gene matches: 9. The CDR3 region is CASTSAGGSETQYF. CDR3 DNA sequence: TGTGCCAGCACTTCCGCAGGGGGCTCGGAGACCCAGTACTTC.

Regarding this clonotype: One end of the junction does not line up with germline, which may come from a read error. The V call is TRBV5-5, the J call TRBJ2-6, with unresolved D. The CDR3 is 14 residues long. Germline V gives CDR1 SGHKS, CDR2 YYEKEE (reference sequence). The CDR3, as DNA: TGTGCCAGCGGCTTAGGGACTGGGGCCAACGTCCTGACTTTC. Residues: CASGLGTGANVLTF.

The V gene is TRBV28, the J gene TRBJ2-3; D gene ambiguous. The CDR3 runs to 12 residues. Trimming stripped 5 bases from V and 6 bases from J, with 9 bases between. The germline V gene encodes CDR1 MDHEN and CDR2 SYDVKM. CDR3 nucleotides: TGTGCCAGCAGTGCCGCTTGGGATACGCAGTATTTT. Amino acid sequence: CASSAAWDTQYF.

This clonotype appeared a few times. The chain links TRBV20-1 to TRBJ2-5; 10 nucleotides line up with TRBD2. Germline V gives CDR1 DFQATT, CDR2 SNEGSKA (reference sequence). The CDR3 is 16 amino acids. Germline trimming cut 4 bases from V and 0 bases from J; bases unmatched to any gene: 8. The CDR3 is CSAIPTSGVDQETQYF. CDR3 nucleotide sequence: TGCAGTGCTATTCCCACTAGCGGGGTTGACCAAGAGACCCAGTACTTC.

This chain joins TRBV7-2 and TRBJ2-5; D could derive from TRBD1 or TRBD2 (5 bases each). The CDR3 is 15 amino acids. V lost 1 base and J lost 5, with 14 bases in between. Germline V gene data show CDR1 as SGHTA and CDR2 as FQGNSA. The CDR3 reads CASSLDRREIETQYF. The CDR3 DNA reads TGTGCCAGCAGCTTAGACCGCAGGGAGATTGAGACCCAGTACTTC. Supplemented by reference TRBV7-2 and TRBJ2-5, the full variable domain reads GAGVSQSPSNKVTEKGKDVELRCDPISGHTALYWYRQSLGQGLEFLIYFQGNSAPDKSGLPSDRFSAERTGGSVSTLTIQRTQQEDSAVYLCASSLDRREIETQYFGPGTRLLVL.

This clonotype was picked up many times. The V and J genes are TRBV7-9 and TRBJ2-3; D uncertain. From germline, CDR1 is SEHNR and CDR2 FQNEAQ (reference sequence). Trimming shortened V by 4 bases and J by 10 bases, and 18 bases separated the two germline ends. The length of the CDR3 is 14 residues. In DNA, the CDR3 is TGTGCCAGCAGCTATCGTTTCGTAACGTCTGCGCAGTATTTT. Its protein is CASSYRFVTSAQYF.

This clonotype was counted a few times. The V gene is TRBV5-5, the J gene TRBJ2-7; D is uncertain. V lost 3 bases to trimming and J lost 2 bases, with 6 bases between them. The CDR3 contains 12 residues. The germline CDR1 and CDR2 sequences are SGHKS and YYEKEE (reference sequence). As DNA, the CDR3 is TGTGCCAGCAGCTGGGTTCCCTACGAGCAGTACTTC. It translates to CASSWVPYEQYF. Drawing the rest from reference TRBV5-5 and TRBJ2-7, the complete variable domain is DAGVTQSPTHLIKTRGQQVTLRCSPISGHKSVSWYQQVLGQGPQFIFQYYEKEERGRGNFPDRFSARQFPNYSSELNVNALLLGDSALYLCASSWVPYEQYFGPGTRLTVT.

This clonotype was counted many times. The V call is TRBV29-1, the J call TRBJ1-2; maybe TRBD1 (5 bases). V lost 5 bases and J lost 5, with 6 bases in between. This CDR3 contains 10 residues. CDR1 and CDR2 from the germline V gene are SQVTM and ANQGSEA. This CDR3 reads CSVSGYGYTF. The CDR3 DNA is TGCAGCGTTTCAGGGTATGGCTACACCTTC. Full variable domain (remainder filled in from reference TRBV29-1 and TRBJ1-2): SAVISQKPSRDICQRGTSLTIQCQVDSQVTMMFWYRQQPGQSLTLIATANQGSEATYESGFVIDKFPISRPNLTFSTLTVSNMSPEDSSIYLCSVSGYGYTFGSGTRLTVV.

The gene calls are TRBV6-5 and TRBJ2-5, with TRBD1 as a possible D gene (9 bases). The CDR3 is made up of 19 amino acids. CDR1 and CDR2 (germline): MNHEY, SVGAGI. V gave up 2 bases and J gave up 2 bases, with 24 bases separating them. The chain's CDR3 is CASSYGQGYAGGLQETQYF. As DNA, the CDR3 is TGTGCCAGCAGTTACGGACAGGGGTATGCGGGGGGACTTCAAGAGACCCAGTACTTC.

This clonotype was seen only a few times. The chain recombines TRBV28 with TRBJ2-3, with a weak D call TRBD1 (6 bases). Between the trimmed V and J ends, which lost 6 bases and 4 bases, there was a span of 17 bases. Germline assignment: CDR1 MDHEN and CDR2 SYDVKM. CDR3 size: 15 residues. In DNA form, the CDR3 reads TGTGCCAGCAGCCAACTCTTACAGGGACCAGATACGCAGTATTTT. It translates to CASSQLLQGPDTQYF.

V is TRBV6-2 or TRBV6-3 and J is TRBJ2-3; D is possibly TRBD2 (5 bases). With 6 bases removed from V and 6 bases from J, the gap between germline ends came to 16 bases. Germline-derived CDR1 and CDR2 are MNHEY and SVGEGT. There are 14 residues in the CDR3. Here the CDR3 DNA reads TGTGCCAGCAGCGACCCGGCGCGGGTGGATACGCAGTATTTT. Translated: CASSDPARVDTQYF.

The rearrangement links TRBV3-1 to TRBJ2-1, with a weak D call TRBD2 (5 bases). The V end was cut by 1 base, the J end by 9 bases, with 10 bases between. The CDR3 covers 13 residues. Per germline, CDR1 LGHDT and CDR2 YNNKEL (reference sequence). The CDR3 is CASSQVPGSEQFF. The CDR3 nucleotides are TGTGCCAGCAGCCAAGTTCCGGGAAGTGAGCAGTTCTTC.

The sample holds many counts of this clonotype. The chain has TRBV5-1 and TRBJ2-3; D remains unclear. V was shortened by 0 bases and J by 4 bases, with 12 bases between the two germline ends. The CDR3 covers 15 residues. From germline, CDR1 is SGHRS and CDR2 YFSETQ. The CDR3 here is CASSLGLEGSDTQYF. CDR3 DNA: TGCGCCAGCAGCTTGGGCCTTGAAGGATCAGATACGCAGTATTTT.

This clonotype was seen repeatedly, ten times or more. The CDR3 reads CASSLDPNEQFF. For the CDR3, the DNA is TGTGCCAGCAGCTTAGATCCCAATGAGCAGTTCTTC. This chain joins TRBV11-2 and TRBJ2-1; D uncertain. This CDR3 comprises 12 residues. V gave up 0 bases and J gave up 6 bases, with 3 bases separating them. Germline values: CDR1 SGHAT, CDR2 FQNNGV.

The table lists this clonotype with a few counts. This sequence joins TRBV30 and TRBJ2-7; tentative D call: TRBD1 (6 bases). Trimming pared 6 bases from V and 0 bases from J, leaving 15 bases between. CDR3 length equals 14 residues. Germline loops: CDR1 GTSNPN, CDR2 SVGIG (reference sequence). CDR3 amino acids: CACIITGYSYEQYF. CDR3 DNA: TGTGCCTGCATAATTACAGGGTACTCCTACGAGCAGTACTTC.

This clonotype was detected many times. The genes are TRBV15 and TRBJ2-3, with D possibly matching TRBD1 (5 bases). Germline assignment: CDR1 LNHNV and CDR2 YYDKDF (reference sequence). V gave up 4 bases and J gave up 2 bases, with 25 bases separating them. This CDR3 has 19 amino acids. The CDR3 DNA reads TGTGCCACCAGCACTCTAATGATTACAGGATTTCGGGTCACAGATACGCAGTATTTT. It yields the protein CATSTLMITGFRVTDTQYF. Combining the CDR3 with reference TRBV15 and TRBJ2-3 gives the whole variable domain DAMVIQNPRYQVTQFGKPVTLSCSQTLNHNVMYWYQQKSSQAPKLLFHYYDKDFNNEADTPDNFQSRRPNTSFCFLDIRSPGLGDTAMYLCATSTLMITGFRVTDTQYFGPGTRLTVL.

This clonotype appeared a few times. The V gene is TRBV5-1, the J gene TRBJ2-3; 9 bases are shared with TRBD1. Germline-derived CDR1 and CDR2 are SGHRS and YFSETQ. This CDR3 spans 15 amino acids. V lost 4 bases, J lost 4 bases, and 7 bases stayed unmatched. The CDR3 loop is CASSQGQGVSDTQYF. Here the CDR3 DNA reads TGCGCCAGCAGCCAGGGACAGGGAGTGTCAGATACGCAGTATTTT.

This clonotype was seen many times. The rearrangement links TRBV7-9 to TRBJ2-7; no reliable D call. V was pared by 1 base and J by 0 bases, with 7 bases between. CDR1 and CDR2 from the germline V gene are SEHNR and FQNEAQ (reference sequence). This CDR3 contains 14 residues. The CDR3 spells CASSLVHSSYEQYF. The DNA of the CDR3 is TGTGCCAGCAGCTTAGTACACTCCTCCTACGAGCAGTACTTC.

The rearrangement uses TRBV6-5 and TRBJ2-4; D might be TRBD1 or TRBD2, each matching 5 bases. This CDR3 is built from 14 residues. With 0 bases removed from V and 5 bases from J, the gap between germline ends came to 8 bases. Per the germline V gene, CDR1 is MNHEY and CDR2 is SVGAGI. In DNA form, the CDR3 reads TGTGCCAGCAGTTACTCAGTGGGACAAAACATTCAGTACTTC. It yields the protein CASSYSVGQNIQYF.

This rearrangement joins TRBV6-6 to TRBJ1-1, with D uncertain. Germline V gene sequence: CDR1 MNHNY, CDR2 SVGAGI (reference sequence). The CDR3 runs 13 residues. Trimming stripped 5 bases from V and 10 bases from J, with 17 bases between. The CDR3 DNA sequence: TGTGCCAGCAGTCAGAGCCCGACTGATGTAGCTTTCTTT. Its translation is CASSQSPTDVAFF.

This clonotype has a handful of counts. This chain connects TRBV29-1 to TRBJ2-1, with D possibly matching TRBD1 (6 bases). The CDR3 contains 13 residues. The germline V gene encodes CDR1 SQVTM and CDR2 ANQGSEA. V shed 1 base and J shed 7 bases, with 11 bases lying between them. CDR3: CSVEGAGVNEQFF. The CDR3 DNA is TGCAGCGTTGAAGGGGCAGGGGTGAATGAGCAGTTCTTC.

This clonotype has more than one count but fewer than ten. The chain uses TRBV24-1 and TRBJ2-2; D call uncertain. The CDR3 contains 14 residues. The V end was cut by 3 bases, the J end by 7 bases, with 11 bases between. Per germline, CDR1 KGHDR and CDR2 SFDVKD. The CDR3 DNA is TGTGCCACCAGTGATCCCCTACGCTTCGGGGAGCTGTTTTTT. It yields the protein CATSDPLRFGELFF.